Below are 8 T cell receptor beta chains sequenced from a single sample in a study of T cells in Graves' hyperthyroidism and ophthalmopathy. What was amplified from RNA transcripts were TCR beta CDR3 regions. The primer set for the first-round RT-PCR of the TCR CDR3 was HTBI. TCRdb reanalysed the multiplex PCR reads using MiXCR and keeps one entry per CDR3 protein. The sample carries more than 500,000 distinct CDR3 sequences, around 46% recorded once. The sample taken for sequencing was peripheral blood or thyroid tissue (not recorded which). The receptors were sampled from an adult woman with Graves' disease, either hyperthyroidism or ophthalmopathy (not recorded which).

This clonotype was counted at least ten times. CDR3 in amino acids: CASSLGDSNYGYTF. In DNA, the CDR3 is TGCGCCAGCAGCTTGGGGGACAGTAACTATGGCTACACCTTC. This chain links TRBV5-1 with TRBJ1-2, with TRBD1 matching over 7 bases. The V and J ends lost 0 bases and 1 base, in that order; junction bases with no gene match: 0. This CDR3 region has 14 residues. Germline assignment: CDR1 SGHRS and CDR2 YFSETQ.

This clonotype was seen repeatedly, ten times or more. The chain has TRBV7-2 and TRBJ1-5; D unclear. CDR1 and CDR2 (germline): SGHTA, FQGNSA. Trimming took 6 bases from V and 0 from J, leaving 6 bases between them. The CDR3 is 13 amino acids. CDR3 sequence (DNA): TGTGCCAGCAGACTGAATAGCAATCAGCCCCAGCATTTT. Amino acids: CASRLNSNQPQHF.

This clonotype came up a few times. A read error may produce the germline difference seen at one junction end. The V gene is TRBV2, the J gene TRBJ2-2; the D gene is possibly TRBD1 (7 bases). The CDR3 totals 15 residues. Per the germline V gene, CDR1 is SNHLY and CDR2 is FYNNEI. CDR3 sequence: CASSPRQGGTGELSW. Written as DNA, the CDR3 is TGTGCCAGCAGCCCTCGGCAGGGGGGCACCGGGGAGCTGTCTTGG.

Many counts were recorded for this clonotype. CDR3 DNA sequence: TGTGCCAGCAGTCCGGACGAAACCGAGCAGTACTTC. Its protein is CASSPDETEQYF. The chain combines TRBV12-3 or TRBV12-4 with TRBJ2-7, with D hard to call. The CDR3 is made up of 12 amino acids. Trimming pared 5 bases from V and 6 bases from J, leaving 11 bases between.

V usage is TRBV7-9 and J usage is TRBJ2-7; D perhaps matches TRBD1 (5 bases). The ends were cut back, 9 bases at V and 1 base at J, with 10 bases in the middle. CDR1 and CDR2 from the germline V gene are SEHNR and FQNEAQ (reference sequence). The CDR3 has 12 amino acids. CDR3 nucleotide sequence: TGTGCCAGTGGCAGGGTGTCCTACGAGCAGTACTTC. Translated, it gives CASGRVSYEQYF.

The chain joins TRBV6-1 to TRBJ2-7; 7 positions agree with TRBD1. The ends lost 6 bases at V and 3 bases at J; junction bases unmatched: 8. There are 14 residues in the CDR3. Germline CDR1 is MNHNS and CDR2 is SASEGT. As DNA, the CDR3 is TGTGCCAGCAGGAAAGACAGGGATAGCTACGAGCAGTACTTC. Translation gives CASRKDRDSYEQYF.

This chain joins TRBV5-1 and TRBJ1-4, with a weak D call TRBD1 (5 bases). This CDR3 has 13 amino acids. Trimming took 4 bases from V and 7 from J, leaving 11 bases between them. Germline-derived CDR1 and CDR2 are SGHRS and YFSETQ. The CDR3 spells CASSDGGAEKLFF. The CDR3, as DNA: TGCGCCAGCAGCGATGGGGGAGCTGAAAAACTGTTTTTT.

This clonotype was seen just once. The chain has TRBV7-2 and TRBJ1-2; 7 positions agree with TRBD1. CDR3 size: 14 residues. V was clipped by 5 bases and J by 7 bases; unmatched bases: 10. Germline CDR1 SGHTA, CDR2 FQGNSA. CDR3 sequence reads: CASSHDRVGSGYTF. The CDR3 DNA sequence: TGTGCCAGCAGCCATGACAGGGTGGGGAGTGGCTACACCTTC.